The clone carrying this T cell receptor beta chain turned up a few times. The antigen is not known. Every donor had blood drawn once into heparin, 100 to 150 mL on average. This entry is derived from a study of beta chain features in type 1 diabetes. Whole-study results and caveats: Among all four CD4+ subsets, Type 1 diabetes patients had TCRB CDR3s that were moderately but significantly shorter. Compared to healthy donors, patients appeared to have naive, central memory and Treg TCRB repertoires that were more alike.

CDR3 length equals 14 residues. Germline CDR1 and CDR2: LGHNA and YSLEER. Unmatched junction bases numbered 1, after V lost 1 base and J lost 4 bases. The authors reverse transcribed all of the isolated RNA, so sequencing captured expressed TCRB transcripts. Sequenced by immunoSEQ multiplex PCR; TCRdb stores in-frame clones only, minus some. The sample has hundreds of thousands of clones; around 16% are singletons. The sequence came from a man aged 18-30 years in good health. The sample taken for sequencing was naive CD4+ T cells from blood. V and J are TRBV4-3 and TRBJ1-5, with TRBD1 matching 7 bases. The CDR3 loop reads CASSQGDRNQPQHF. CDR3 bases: TGCGCCAGCAGCCAAGGGGACAGAAATCAGCCCCAGCATTTT.